What follows are 23 T cell receptor beta chains derived from one specimen sequenced in a study of T cell responses to AZD1222 COVID-19 vaccine. Some clones are missing from TCRdb's copy, which holds only in-frame ones; the method was immunoSEQ multiplex PCR. Altogether roughly 110,000 clones are present, just over 90% being singletons, with the ten largest covering roughly 6%. Sequencing was performed on peripheral blood, taken 28 days after the second AZD1222 dose. Receptors were obtained from an adult who received the AZD1222 COVID-19 vaccine.

V gene TRBV5-1 combines with J gene TRBJ2-2; 9 bases line up with TRBD2. Germline trimming cut 4 bases from V and 7 bases from J; bases unmatched to any gene: 2. Germline V lookup: CDR1 SGHRS, CDR2 YFSETQ. The CDR3 totals 13 residues. The CDR3 protein is CASSQAGGGELFF. DNA of the CDR3: TGCGCCAGCAGCCAAGCGGGGGGCGGGGAGCTGTTTTTT.

The rearrangement uses TRBV18 and TRBJ2-3; D uncertain. The CDR3 has 16 amino acids. The V end was cut by 7 bases, the J end by 4 bases, with 21 bases between. The germline V gene has CDR1 KGHSH and CDR2 LQKENI. CDR3 DNA: TGTGCCAGCTTATCAGAGAGCATGGCCCTAGCAGATACGCAGTATTTT. Protein sequence: CASLSESMALADTQYF.

The chain combines TRBV5-1 with TRBJ1-6; the D gene is possibly TRBD1 (5 bases). The germline CDR1 and CDR2 sequences are SGHRS and YFSETQ. Trimming shortened V by 3 bases and J by 7 bases, and 14 bases separated the two germline ends. There are 15 residues in the CDR3. CDR3 sequence reads: CASSYGTAGNSPLHF. The CDR3 DNA sequence: TGCGCCAGCAGCTACGGGACGGCCGGAAATTCACCCCTCCACTTT.

The rearrangement uses TRBV6-1 and TRBJ1-2; D unresolved. CDR1 is MNHNS, CDR2 SASEGT, per germline. The CDR3 is 11 amino acids. Trimming took off 3 bases at V and 8 bases at J, with 7 bases between the two ends. The CDR3 region has the DNA TGTGCCAGCAGTGAGAGGTGGGGCTACACCTTC. Its protein is CASSERWGYTF.

The rearrangement joins TRBV9 to TRBJ2-3, with TRBD2 identical over 8 bases. Trimming took 0 bases from V and 4 from J; bases not matched to a gene: 10. Germline V gene sequence: CDR1 SGDLS, CDR2 YYNGEE. The CDR3 extends over 17 amino acids. CDR3 protein: CASSVEQPAGAADTQYF. The DNA for the CDR3 is TGTGCCAGCAGCGTAGAACAACCAGCGGGAGCAGCAGATACGCAGTATTTT.

V gene TRBV29-1 combines with J gene TRBJ2-7; 10 nucleotides align to TRBD1. J lost 7 bases, V lost 6 bases, and 6 bases had no gene match. Germline V lookup: CDR1 SQVTM, CDR2 ANQGSEA. The CDR3 loop spans 12 amino acids. The CDR3 reads CSVRQGAREQYF. CDR3 nucleotides: TGCAGCGTCCGACAGGGGGCGAGGGAGCAGTACTTC.

This chain joins TRBV29-1 and TRBJ2-1; TRBD1 matches at 7 bases. V shed 7 bases, J shed 6 bases, and the junction held 9 bases outside the gene matches. The CDR3 has 13 amino acids. CDR1 and CDR2 (germline): SQVTM, ANQGSEA. CDR3 nucleotide sequence: TGCAGCGGAAGCGACAGGGCTGGCAATGAGCAGTTCTTC. Translation gives CSGSDRAGNEQFF.

This chain uses TRBV7-9 with TRBJ2-7; D ambiguous. From germline, CDR1 is SEHNR and CDR2 FQNEAQ (reference sequence). V lost 0 bases, J lost 5 bases, and 5 bases lay in between. CDR3 length equals 12 residues. The CDR3 DNA is TGTGCCAGCAGCTTAGCGTGGAACGAGCAGTACTTC. This gives the protein CASSLAWNEQYF.

The chain uses TRBV9 and TRBJ1-2; D not resolved. Trimming removed 3 bases from V and 8 bases from J, with 11 bases in between. CDR1 is SGDLS, CDR2 YYNGEE, per germline. CDR3 length equals 12 residues. The CDR3 DNA reads TGTGCCAGCAGCGGGTCGGCGGAGGGCTACACCTTC. Encoded protein: CASSGSAEGYTF.

The chain uses TRBV9 and TRBJ2-7; TRBD2 is a possible D gene (6 bases). From germline, CDR1 is SGDLS and CDR2 YYNGEE. This CDR3 is 15 amino acids long. V lost 4 bases, J lost 1 base, and 15 bases lay in between. CDR3: CASSPTGTLSYEQYF. For the CDR3, the DNA is TGTGCCAGCAGCCCAACTGGGACTTTATCCTACGAGCAGTACTTC.

This sequence joins TRBV19 and TRBJ1-1; D remains unclear. Germline V lookup: CDR1 LNHDA, CDR2 SQIVND (reference sequence). CDR3 length: 14 residues. Trimming shortened V by 4 bases and J by 3 bases, and 12 bases separated the two germline ends. The CDR3 DNA is TGTGCCAGTAGTAATAACGGGCCACACACTGAAGCTTTCTTT. It yields the protein CASSNNGPHTEAFF.

DNA of the CDR3: TGTGCCAGCAGCCTCTCGTACCTACTTTATAGCAATCAGCCCCAGCATTTT. Amino acids: CASSLSYLLYSNQPQHF. This chain links TRBV7-8 with TRBJ1-5, with unresolved D. Trimming cost V 5 bases and J 0 bases, with 17 bases left between them. The CDR3 spans 17 residues. Germline V lookup: CDR1 SGHVS, CDR2 FQNEAQ. The whole variable domain, remainder taken from reference TRBV7-8 and TRBJ1-5, is GAGVSQSPRYKVAKRGQDVALRCDPISGHVSLFWYQQALGQGPEFLTYFQNEAQLDKSGLPSDRFFAERPEGSVSTLKIQRTQQEDSAVYLCASSLSYLLYSNQPQHFGDGTRLSIL.

This chain joins TRBV4-3 and TRBJ1-1; 9 nucleotides align to TRBD1. V lost 5 bases and J lost 4; bases outside the gene matches: 8. CDR3 length: 15 amino acids. Germline V gene sequence: CDR1 LGHNA, CDR2 YSLEER. The CDR3 sequence is CASSSGGTGSTEAFF. CDR3 DNA: TGCGCCAGCAGCTCCGGAGGGACAGGGAGCACTGAAGCTTTCTTT.

CDR3 nucleotides: TGCGCCAGCAGTCTCCGATCTGGTCAGCCCCAGCATTTT. This encodes CASSLRSGQPQHF. The V and J genes are TRBV10-1 and TRBJ1-5; D gene uncertain. Germline CDR1 is WNHNN and CDR2 is SYGVQD (reference sequence). The V end was cut by 5 bases, the J end by 6 bases, with 11 bases between. The CDR3 covers 13 residues.

This clone is a singleton in its sample. The gene calls are TRBV10-2 and TRBJ2-7, with D hard to call. V dropped 7 bases and J dropped 3 bases, with 10 bases sitting between them. The CDR3 has 12 residues. Germline CDR1 is WSHSY and CDR2 is SAAADI. CDR3 sequence reads: CASIDIGYEQYF. The CDR3 nucleotides are TGCGCCAGCATCGACATAGGCTACGAGCAGTACTTC.

This clone appeared once. A read error may produce the germline difference seen at one junction end. CDR3 loop: CASSFTEAFF. In nucleotides, the CDR3 is TGCGCCAGCAGCTTCACTGAAGCTTTTTTT. J is TRBJ1-1 and V is TRBV5-1; no firm D call. The CDR3 covers 10 residues. Germline CDR1 SGHRS, CDR2 YFSETQ.

This chain joins TRBV25-1 and TRBJ1-6, with D uncertain. CDR3 length: 15 residues. Germline assignment: CDR1 MGHDK and CDR2 SYGVNS. The germline V and J ends were trimmed by 3 bases and 5 bases, with 11 bases remaining between them. CDR3 sequence reads: CASSDLLKDNSPLHF. The DNA of the CDR3 is TGTGCCAGCAGTGACCTCCTGAAGGATAATTCACCCCTCCACTTT.

This clone was counted once. This chain joins TRBV2 and TRBJ1-4; D ambiguous. The CDR3 is 15 amino acids. CDR1 is SNHLY and CDR2 is FYNNEI in the germline V gene. V lost 1 base and J 2 bases, leaving 8 bases between the germline ends. CDR3 in DNA: TGTGCCAGCAGTGAAGTGGCTTCCACTAATGAAAAACTGTTTTTT. Encoded protein: CASSEVASTNEKLFF.

The V call is TRBV5-8, the J call TRBJ1-5, with no clear D. The CDR3 runs 14 residues. Germline V gene data show CDR1 as SGHTS and CDR2 as YDEGEE. With 2 bases removed from V and 0 bases from J, the gap between germline ends came to 6 bases. This CDR3 reads CASSFRGSNQPQHF. DNA of the CDR3: TGTGCCAGCAGCTTCCGGGGTAGCAATCAGCCCCAGCATTTT.

The chain recombines TRBV2 with TRBJ1-4; the D is unclear. Looked up from germline, CDR1 is SNHLY and CDR2 is FYNNEI. The CDR3 runs to 14 residues. Trimming stripped 4 bases from V and 5 bases from J, with 11 bases between. The CDR3, as DNA: TGTGCCAGCAGTGTGAGGACGGTCAATGAAAAACTGTTTTTT. Its protein is CASSVRTVNEKLFF.

The chain is built from TRBV29-1 and TRBJ2-4; 9 nucleotides agree with TRBD1. The CDR3 loop spans 14 amino acids. Germline V lookup: CDR1 SQVTM, CDR2 ANQGSEA. V was clipped by 4 bases and J by 2 bases; unmatched bases: 3. The CDR3 coding sequence is TGCAGCGTTGGACAGGGGGATTCCAAAAACATTCAGTACTTC. Protein sequence: CSVGQGDSKNIQYF. The whole variable domain, filled in from reference TRBV29-1 and TRBJ2-4, reads SAVISQKPSRDICQRGTSLTIQCQVDSQVTMMFWYRQQPGQSLTLIATANQGSEATYESGFVIDKFPISRPNLTFSTLTVSNMSPEDSSIYLCSVGQGDSKNIQYFGAGTRLSVL.

The chain carries TRBV19 and TRBJ1-5; D may be TRBD1 (5 bases). CDR3 length: 16 residues. V lost 3 bases and J 6 bases, leaving 18 bases between the germline ends. Germline V gene lookup returns CDR1 LNHDA and CDR2 SQIVND (reference sequence). CDR3 coding DNA: TGTGCCAGTAGTATCGTGGGGCGCTCGGTTGGTCAGCCCCAGCATTTT. Its translation: CASSIVGRSVGQPQHF.

The rearrangement links TRBV4-2 to TRBJ1-1, with TRBD1 matching 7 bases. CDR1 and CDR2 from the germline V gene are LGHNA and YNFKEQ. The CDR3 spans 17 residues. With V trimmed by 6 bases and J by 1 base, 14 bases remained unmatched. The CDR3 loop reads CASSQRALTGTNTEAFF. The DNA for the CDR3 is TGTGCCAGCAGTCAACGAGCCCTGACAGGGACGAACACTGAAGCTTTCTTT.